This TCR beta chain was sequenced for a study of control samples from healthy donors and cancer patients (dated by TCRdb to about 2020). V and J are trimmed by 2 bases and 5 bases, and the gene matches miss 5 bases of the junction. Measured from the cysteine to the phenylalanine, the CDR3 is 14 residues long. The kept DNA is CDR3 alone, 42 bases in frame from the first base. The germline V gene (reference sequence) provides CDR1 GTSNPN and CDR2 SVGIG. Library method: the immunoSEQ multiplex PCR assay. TCRdb took this table from immuneACCESS and kept in-frame rearrangements with V and J called. Such tables lack part of the clones; where checked against another copy, unresolved V genes explain under half of the gap, and the rest is unexplained. This sample comprises about 98,000 clones, roughly three quarters of them detected only once. The ten largest clones represent over 9.5% of the sample. The table lists this clone with a count of one. Its antigen specificity is not known. Base-call qualities are not available, and no considerably larger clone is one nucleotide away.

This chain joins TRBV30 to TRBJ1-2; TRBD1 lines up with 10 middle nucleotides. Sequencing used blood. The sequence was collected from a woman younger than 45 in good health. The CDR3 corresponds to CAWSPWDRGYGYTF. The sequenced DNA is TGTGCCTGGAGTCCCTGGGACAGGGGATATGGCTACACCTTC. The full variable domain, with segments outside the CDR3 supplied by the reference TRBV30 and TRBJ1-2 proteins, appears as SQTIHQWPATLVQPVGSPLSLECTVEGTSNPNLYWYRQAAGRGLQLLFYSVGIGQISSEVPQNLSASRPQDRQFILSSKKLLLSDSGFYLCAWSPWDRGYGYTFGSGTRLTVV.